The 17 T cell receptor beta chains given below trace back to one sample, sequenced in a study of OX40 agonist ivuxolimab in advanced cancers. Sequenced by immunoSEQ multiplex PCR; TCRdb stores in-frame clones only, minus some. The sample shows some 76,000 clones, roughly 84% of them seen only once. The material sequenced was CD4+ or CD8+ T cells sorted from blood, taken in a trial of the OX40 agonist ivuxolimab. The receptor set was obtained from an adult with an advanced solid tumor such as melanoma, head and neck, liver or kidney cancer.

This clone has just one count. This chain links TRBV7-2 with TRBJ2-1; 7 bases map to TRBD1. Germline V gene sequence: CDR1 SGHTA, CDR2 FQGNSA. V shed 5 bases, J shed 4 bases, and the junction held 5 bases outside the gene matches. This CDR3 is built from 14 residues. CDR3 bases: TGTGCCAGCAGCCGGGACAGAGCATACAATGAGCAGTTCTTC. Its translation is CASSRDRAYNEQFF.

In nucleotides, the CDR3 is TGTGCCAGCAGTTTGAGGGACAGGGGGTGGGGTACGCAGTATTTT. This translates into CASSLRDRGWGTQYF. This chain uses TRBV27 with TRBJ2-3; 11 nucleotides line up with TRBD1. The ends lost 3 bases at V and 8 bases at J; junction bases unmatched: 7. Germline assignment: CDR1 MNHEY and CDR2 SMNVEV (reference sequence). The CDR3 extends over 15 amino acids.

V gene TRBV6-5 combines with J gene TRBJ1-2, with D uncertain. The CDR3 runs 15 residues. From germline, CDR1 is MNHEY and CDR2 SVGAGI. The V and J ends lost 6 bases and 2 bases respectively, with 16 bases between them. CDR3 region: CASRRGRFLNYGYTF. CDR3 DNA: TGTGCCAGCAGACGTGGACGGTTTTTGAACTATGGCTACACCTTC.

V and J are TRBV15 and TRBJ1-2; D is perhaps TRBD1 (5 bases). Per germline, CDR1 LNHNV and CDR2 YYDKDF (reference sequence). The length of the CDR3 is 19 residues. Deletions cut 0 bases from V and 3 bases from J, with 23 bases between. The CDR3 nucleotides read TGTGCCACCAGCAGAGATTTGAAGCGGTACTTGGGGGTTGACTATGGCTACACCTTC. The encoded protein is CATSRDLKRYLGVDYGYTF.

The chain is built from TRBV19 and TRBJ2-3; D gene unclear. CDR3 length: 14 residues. V lost 2 bases to trimming and J lost 11 bases, with 17 bases between them. CDR1 is LNHDA, CDR2 SQIVND, per germline (reference sequence). The CDR3 loop reads CASSIPRSDGKQYF. CDR3 bases: TGTGCCAGTAGTATACCCCGTTCAGACGGAAAGCAGTATTTT.

This clone was seen a few times. The V call is TRBV5-6, the J call TRBJ2-5, with D possibly being TRBD2 (6 bases). The germline CDR1 and CDR2 sequences are SGHDT and YYEEEE. V was trimmed by 3 bases and J by 6 bases, leaving 15 bases between them. This CDR3 has 14 amino acids. As DNA, the CDR3 is TGTGCCAGCAGCTCACCGGGACTCGAACAGACCCAGTACTTC. The encoded protein is CASSSPGLEQTQYF.

This chain uses TRBV11-1 with TRBJ1-1; D is unclear. V was pared by 5 bases and J by 6 bases, with 16 bases between. The V gene's germline CDR1 is SGHAT and CDR2 FQDESV (reference sequence). The CDR3 contains 14 residues. The CDR3 sequence is CASSRSLGHPEAFF. DNA for the CDR3: TGTGCCAGCAGCCGAAGTCTGGGTCACCCTGAAGCTTTCTTT.

V usage is TRBV28 and J usage is TRBJ2-5; the D gene could be TRBD1 or TRBD2 (5 bases each). This CDR3 region has 15 residues. Germline CDR1 and CDR2: MDHEN and SYDVKM. V was cut by 1 base and J by 5 bases, with 14 bases left in between. CDR3 residues: CASSLLGPGTETQYF. DNA of the CDR3: TGTGCCAGCAGTTTATTGGGCCCCGGGACGGAGACCCAGTACTTC.

The chain combines TRBV5-6 with TRBJ2-3; TRBD2 matches at 7 bases. Germline V lookup: CDR1 SGHDT, CDR2 YYEEEE. CDR3 length: 14 residues. The V and J ends lost 1 base and 4 bases, in that order; junction bases with no gene match: 3. This CDR3 is CASSLRGSADTQYF. Written as DNA, the CDR3 is TGTGCCAGCAGCTTGCGCGGGAGCGCAGATACGCAGTATTTT.

This sequence joins TRBV28 and TRBJ2-7; 11 nucleotides align to TRBD1. Trimming took 5 bases from V and 5 from J; bases not matched to a gene: 8. The germline V gene has CDR1 MDHEN and CDR2 SYDVKM. The CDR3 is 15 residues long. The DNA of the CDR3 is TGTGCCAGCAGTATACCGGGACAGGGGGGGGACGAGCAGTACTTC. As protein: CASSIPGQGGDEQYF.

The rearrangement joins TRBV4-1 to TRBJ2-2, with unresolved D. The CDR3 spans 17 residues. The V gene lost 0 bases and the J gene lost 4 bases, with 15 bases spanning the gap. Per germline, CDR1 MGHRA and CDR2 YSYEKL. CDR3 coding DNA: TGCGCCAGCAGCCAAGAGCCTTTTGGCCCTTCCACCGGGGAGCTGTTTTTT. This translates into CASSQEPFGPSTGELFF.

This sequence joins TRBV7-3 and TRBJ2-7; D is unclear. This CDR3 has 13 amino acids. Germline assignment: CDR1 SGHTA and CDR2 FQGTGA. The germline V and J ends were trimmed by 0 bases and 5 bases, with 8 bases remaining between them. CDR3 bases: TGTGCCAGCAGCTTAACGGGCAACCACGAGCAGTACTTC. Amino acid sequence: CASSLTGNHEQYF.

V usage is TRBV6-1 and J usage is TRBJ2-7; 8 bases fit TRBD1. Unmatched junction bases numbered 6, after V lost 1 base and J lost 4 bases. Germline CDR1 reads MNHNS; CDR2 reads SASEGT. The CDR3 has 15 amino acids. The CDR3 reads CASSEELTGGYEQYF. The CDR3, as DNA: TGTGCCAGCAGTGAAGAGCTAACAGGGGGATACGAGCAGTACTTC.

This chain joins TRBV28 and TRBJ1-2, with 7 nucleotides matching TRBD1. Trimming at V came to 6 bases and at J to 4 bases, leaving 8 bases not matched to a gene. This CDR3 is built from 14 residues. Germline V lookup: CDR1 MDHEN, CDR2 SYDVKM. Here the CDR3 reads CASRLGGASYGYTF. CDR3 DNA: TGTGCCAGCAGACTAGGGGGCGCCAGCTATGGCTACACCTTC.

This sequence joins TRBV28 and TRBJ1-1, with D maybe TRBD1 (5 bases). V lost 6 bases and J 2 bases, leaving 13 bases between the germline ends. The CDR3 sequence is 14 residues long. Germline V gives CDR1 MDHEN, CDR2 SYDVKM. CDR3 DNA: TGTGCCAGCAGCCCCGCGGGGACCAACACTGAAGCTTTCTTT. It codes for CASSPAGTNTEAFF.

V is TRBV19 and J is TRBJ2-2, with D uncertain. Per the germline V gene, CDR1 is LNHDA and CDR2 is SQIVND (reference sequence). The germline V and J ends were trimmed by 0 bases and 1 base, with 12 bases remaining between them. The length of the CDR3 is 17 residues. In DNA, the CDR3 is TGTGCCAGTAGTATAGATCTCGGAGCCCTGAACACCGGGGAGCTGTTTTTT. Encoded protein: CASSIDLGALNTGELFF. The full variable domain, rest sourced from reference TRBV19 and TRBJ2-2, is DGGITQSPKYLFRKEGQNVTLSCEQNLNHDAMYWYRQDPGQGLRLIYYSQIVNDFQKGDIAEGYSVSREKKESFPLTVTSAQKNPTAFYLCASSIDLGALNTGELFFGEGSRLTVL.

The V and J genes are TRBV7-6 and TRBJ2-1; perhaps TRBD2 as D (6 bases). Per germline, CDR1 SGHVS and CDR2 FNYEAQ. This CDR3 region has 18 residues. V was trimmed by 4 bases and J by 0 bases, leaving 19 bases between them. For the CDR3, the DNA is TGTGCCAGCAGCTCTGGAGGCCCTAGCGCTAGCTCCTACAATGAGCAGTTCTTC. It encodes CASSSGGPSASSYNEQFF.